These 26 T cell receptor beta chains came from one sample sequenced in a study of blood T cell repertoires in COVID-19. Only in-frame clones appear in the TCRdb table, and some are missing; sequencing was by immunoSEQ multiplex PCR. The repertoire includes some 200,000 clones, more than 75% of them detected once, and around 5.8% sits in the top ten. Material: peripheral blood. These TCRs come from a man aged 35 to 55 with active or convalescent COVID-19.

This clone was counted a single time. V gene TRBV19 combines with J gene TRBJ2-5; unclear D gene. The CDR3 covers 14 residues. Deletions cut 2 bases from V and 5 bases from J, with 12 bases between. Germline assignment: CDR1 LNHDA and CDR2 SQIVND (reference sequence). The CDR3 is CASSITSRAETQYF. CDR3 sequence (DNA): TGTGCCAGTAGTATAACATCGAGAGCGGAGACCCAGTACTTC.

The chain carries TRBV7-8 and TRBJ2-2; 8 bases match TRBD1. Trimming took 5 bases from V and 5 from J; bases not matched to a gene: 10. Looked up from germline, CDR1 is SGHVS and CDR2 is FQNEAQ. The CDR3 runs to 16 residues. The CDR3, as DNA: TGTGCCAGCAGCCCGAGGGACAGGCGGTTGACCGGGGAGCTGTTTTTT. Translated, it gives CASSPRDRRLTGELFF.

V and J are TRBV5-1 and TRBJ2-1, with 9 bases matching TRBD2. The CDR3 runs 17 residues. CDR1 and CDR2 (germline): SGHRS, YFSETQ. V gave up 3 bases and J gave up 0 bases; unmatched junction bases: 7. The CDR3 nucleotides are TGCGCCAGCAGCTACGCACTTAGCGGGAGCTCCTACAATGAGCAGTTCTTC. This gives the protein CASSYALSGSSYNEQFF. The full variable domain, rest sourced from reference TRBV5-1 and TRBJ2-1, is KAGVTQTPRYLIKTRGQQVTLSCSPISGHRSVSWYQQTPGQGLQFLFEYFSETQRNKGNFPGRFSGRQFSNSRSEMNVSTLELGDSALYLCASSYALSGSSYNEQFFGPGTRLTVL.

The V gene is TRBV5-4, the J gene TRBJ2-1; the match to TRBD2 covers 11 bases. The CDR3 sequence is 20 residues long. Germline V CDR1 and CDR2: SGHNT, YYREEE (reference sequence). V lost 5 bases, J lost 0 bases, and 16 bases stayed unmatched. The CDR3 here is CASSQLGSSGRTHSYNEQFF. The DNA for the CDR3 is TGTGCCAGCAGTCAATTAGGTTCTAGCGGGAGGACCCACTCCTACAATGAGCAGTTCTTC.

The V and J genes are TRBV5-1 and TRBJ1-1, with D maybe TRBD1 (5 bases). Germline assignment: CDR1 SGHRS and CDR2 YFSETQ. With 7 bases removed from V and 5 bases from J, the gap between germline ends came to 18 bases. The CDR3 spans 14 residues. CDR3 in DNA: TGCGCCAGCGCCAGAGAGGGGCGGGGAACTGAAGCTTTCTTT. It is translated as CASAREGRGTEAFF.

V usage is TRBV11-2 and J usage is TRBJ1-6; 9 bases line up with TRBD1. With 1 base clipped from V and 10 bases from J, the junction kept 5 bases outside the gene matches. Germline loops: CDR1 SGHAT, CDR2 FQNNGV. This CDR3 comprises 15 residues. The CDR3: CASSLVGQGRSPLHF. CDR3 nucleotides: TGTGCCAGCAGCTTAGTGGGACAGGGAAGGTCACCCCTCCACTTT.

V and J are TRBV10-1 and TRBJ2-7, with D perhaps TRBD2 (6 bases). Trimming shortened V by 10 bases and J by 9 bases, and 13 bases separated the two germline ends. The CDR3 loop spans 10 amino acids. Germline values: CDR1 WNHNN, CDR2 SYGVQD (reference sequence). The CDR3 reads CAIFPGLQYF. In DNA form, the CDR3 reads TGCGCCATCTTTCCGGGACTGCAGTACTTC.

This chain joins TRBV6-4 and TRBJ2-2; D gene ambiguous. V lost 6 bases, J lost 3 bases, and 11 bases lay in between. Germline CDR1 is MRHNA and CDR2 is SNTAGT. CDR3 size: 14 residues. The CDR3 nucleotides read TGTGCCAGCAGGCACGAGGCGCACACCGGGGAGCTGTTTTTT. Translated: CASRHEAHTGELFF.

In this sample, this clone turned up once. V is TRBV7-2 and J is TRBJ1-2, with a weak D call TRBD1 (6 bases). V shed 5 bases and J shed 5 bases, with 18 bases lying between them. CDR1 is SGHTA and CDR2 is FQGNSA in the germline V gene. This CDR3 is built from 15 residues. The CDR3 DNA follows: TGTGCCAGCAGCCTATCGCTACAGGGATTTTATGGCTACACCTTC. Residues: CASSLSLQGFYGYTF.

The DNA of the CDR3 is TGTGCCAGCAGCTTACTCTACAATGAGCAGTTCTTC. This gives the protein CASSLLYNEQFF. This rearrangement joins TRBV11-3 to TRBJ2-1, with no clear D. Germline values: CDR1 SGHNT, CDR2 YENEEA. CDR3 length: 12 amino acids. Trimming removed 2 bases from V and 3 bases from J, with 2 bases in between.

The genes are TRBV7-3 and TRBJ1-2; 9 bases are shared with TRBD1. With V trimmed by 4 bases and J by 7 bases, 7 bases remained unmatched. The CDR3 is 14 amino acids. Germline V gene sequence: CDR1 SGHTA, CDR2 FQGTGA. The CDR3 coding sequence is TGTGCCAGCAGCTCCTCACAGGGGGCAACTGGCTACACCTTC. Translation: CASSSSQGATGYTF.

The chain is built from TRBV20-1 and TRBJ1-4; TRBD1 is a possible D gene (6 bases). V lost 6 bases and J lost 13, with 15 bases in between. The CDR3 runs to 11 residues. CDR1 is DFQATT, CDR2 SNEGSKA, per germline (reference sequence). CDR3 residues: CSAKNREALFF. In DNA form, the CDR3 reads TGCAGTGCGAAGAACAGGGAAGCACTGTTTTTT.

The genes are TRBV11-2 and TRBJ2-7; 9 positions match TRBD1. J was trimmed by 6 bases and V by 5 bases; bases with no gene match: 8. Germline CDR1 and CDR2: SGHAT and FQNNGV. The CDR3 has 14 amino acids. CDR3 in amino acids: CASSPWTGVGEQYF. CDR3 coding DNA: TGTGCCAGCAGCCCTTGGACAGGGGTGGGCGAGCAGTACTTC. Drawing the rest from reference TRBV11-2 and TRBJ2-7, the complete variable domain is EAGVAQSPRYKIIEKRQSVAFWCNPISGHATLYWYQQILGQGPKLLIQFQNNGVVDDSQLPKDRFSAERLKGVDSTLKIQPAKLEDSAVYLCASSPWTGVGEQYFGPGTRLTVT.

The DNA of the CDR3 is TGTGCCAGCAGTGCGACAGGGTCCTACGAGCAGTACTTC. This codes for CASSATGSYEQYF. V usage is TRBV12-3 or TRBV12-4 and J usage is TRBJ2-7; TRBD1 matches 7 bases. The CDR3 has 13 amino acids. With V trimmed by 5 bases and J by 1 base, 2 bases remained unmatched.

The chain uses TRBV7-2 and TRBJ2-7; the match to TRBD1 covers 7 bases. Germline V gives CDR1 SGHTA, CDR2 FQGNSA. This CDR3 contains 15 residues. The junction had 7 bases not matched to a gene; V was cut back by 5 bases and J by 0 bases. CDR3 loop: CASSPGTVFSYEQYF. The CDR3 DNA follows: TGTGCCAGCAGCCCCGGGACAGTTTTCTCCTACGAGCAGTACTTC.

This rearrangement joins TRBV29-1 to TRBJ1-2; TRBD1 agrees at 9 bases. V lost 5 bases, J lost 4 bases, and 2 bases stayed unmatched. The CDR3 runs 12 residues. Germline V gene sequence: CDR1 SQVTM, CDR2 ANQGSEA. CDR3 sequence reads: CSVKTGGYGYTF. Written as DNA, the CDR3 is TGCAGCGTTAAGACAGGGGGCTATGGCTACACCTTC.

The chain's CDR3 is CASSLYTRTQFF. For the CDR3, the DNA is TGTGCCAGCAGTTTATACACTAGAACTCAGTTCTTC. The chain recombines TRBV28 with TRBJ2-1; D might be TRBD2 (5 bases). CDR3 length: 12 amino acids. Between the trimmed V and J ends, which lost 1 base and 13 bases, there was a span of 11 bases. Germline V lookup: CDR1 MDHEN, CDR2 SYDVKM.

This chain uses TRBV30 with TRBJ1-5; D may be TRBD1 (5 bases). Trimming shortened V by 1 base and J by 7 bases, and 14 bases separated the two germline ends. The CDR3 contains 14 residues. Germline assignment: CDR1 GTSNPN and CDR2 SVGIG (reference sequence). This CDR3 reads CAWSALRDVQPQHF. For the CDR3, the DNA is TGTGCCTGGAGTGCTTTGCGGGACGTGCAGCCCCAGCATTTT.

V and J are TRBV2 and TRBJ2-7; 7 bases map to TRBD1. The V gene's germline CDR1 is SNHLY and CDR2 FYNNEI. Losses at the gene ends were 8 bases for V and 1 base for J; bases not matched to a gene: 2. This CDR3 region has 12 residues. The CDR3 loop reads CASGDSSYEQYF. CDR3 bases: TGTGCCAGCGGGGACAGTTCCTACGAGCAGTACTTC.

This rearrangement joins TRBV7-9 to TRBJ2-7; tentatively, D is TRBD2 (5 bases). Germline V gives CDR1 SEHNR, CDR2 FQNEAQ (reference sequence). Trimming left V 2 bases short and J 3 bases short, with 17 bases between. The CDR3 totals 16 residues. CDR3 nucleotides: TGTGCCAGCAGCTTATCTCCCTGGGAGAACCGCTACGAGCAGTACTTC. Amino acids: CASSLSPWENRYEQYF.

This clone was recorded only once. The CDR3 loop reads CASSEVEPRAQKDQGGGYTF. DNA for the CDR3: TGTGCCAGCAGTGAAGTTGAGCCGAGGGCCCAGAAGGATCAAGGAGGTGGCTACACCTTC. The chain links TRBV2 to TRBJ1-2, with D unclear. The V gene lost 1 base and the J gene lost 7 bases, with 31 bases spanning the gap. Germline-derived CDR1 and CDR2 are SNHLY and FYNNEI. The length of the CDR3 is 20 residues.

The chain links TRBV7-9 to TRBJ2-7; tentatively, D is TRBD1 (6 bases). Trimming removed 5 bases at V and 9 bases at J, with 17 bases between. The CDR3 totals 13 residues. Per germline, CDR1 SEHNR and CDR2 FQNEAQ (reference sequence). CDR3 loop: CASSPSTGTGQYF. The DNA of the CDR3 is TGTGCCAGCAGCCCAAGTACAGGGACGGGGCAGTACTTC.

The rearrangement uses TRBV27 and TRBJ2-7; a possible D gene is TRBD1 (6 bases). The CDR3 loop spans 15 amino acids. Trimming stripped 2 bases from V and 4 bases from J, with 15 bases between. Germline V gives CDR1 MNHEY, CDR2 SMNVEV (reference sequence). CDR3 in DNA: TGTGCCAGCAGTTTAACCGAGACAGGACGATACGAGCAGTACTTC. Protein sequence: CASSLTETGRYEQYF.

The chain recombines TRBV19 with TRBJ2-2; 8 nucleotides match TRBD1. The V segment lost 6 bases and the J segment 0 bases; nucleotides outside the gene matches: 6. CDR3 length: 16 residues. Germline CDR1 and CDR2: LNHDA and SQIVND (reference sequence). The CDR3 region is CASRRQGSSNTGELFF. In DNA form, the CDR3 reads TGTGCCAGTAGACGACAGGGGTCGTCGAACACCGGGGAGCTGTTTTTT.

V is TRBV15 and J is TRBJ1-5; TRBD1 might be the D (5 bases). The CDR3 spans 15 residues. Germline V CDR1 and CDR2: LNHNV, YYDKDF (reference sequence). Trimming took 0 bases from V and 6 from J, leaving 12 bases between them. The CDR3 loop is CATSRDLGGGQPQHF. CDR3 bases: TGTGCCACCAGCAGAGATCTGGGGGGTGGTCAGCCCCAGCATTTT.

The chain couples TRBV6-1 to TRBJ2-7; the match to TRBD1 covers 8 bases. There are 11 residues in the CDR3. Germline loops: CDR1 MNHNS, CDR2 SASEGT. The CDR3 reads CASSEADRVEV. CDR3 nucleotide sequence: TGTGCCAGCAGTGAGGCGGACAGGGTCGAAGTC.